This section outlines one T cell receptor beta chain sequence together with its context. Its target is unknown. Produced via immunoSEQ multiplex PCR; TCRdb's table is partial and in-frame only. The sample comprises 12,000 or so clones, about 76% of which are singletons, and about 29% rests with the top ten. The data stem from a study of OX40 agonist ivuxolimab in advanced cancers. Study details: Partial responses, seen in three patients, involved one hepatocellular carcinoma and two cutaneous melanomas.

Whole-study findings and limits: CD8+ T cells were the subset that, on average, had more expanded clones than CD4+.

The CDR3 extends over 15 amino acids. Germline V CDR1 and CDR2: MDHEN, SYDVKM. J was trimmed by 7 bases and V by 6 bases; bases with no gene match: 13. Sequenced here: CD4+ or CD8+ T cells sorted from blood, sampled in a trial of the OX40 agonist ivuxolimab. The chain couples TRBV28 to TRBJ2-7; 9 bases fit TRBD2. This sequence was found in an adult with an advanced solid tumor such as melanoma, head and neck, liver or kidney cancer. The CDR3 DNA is TGTGCCAGCAGCGACAGGTCTAGCGGGACAGAGGAGCAGTACTTC. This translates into CASSDRSSGTEEQYF.